This T cell receptor (beta chain) stems from a study of T cell changes during pregnancy in multiple sclerosis. Per the germline V gene, CDR1 is SGHRS and CDR2 is YFSETQ. The CDR3 contains 21 residues. With 2 bases clipped from V and 0 bases from J, the junction kept 19 bases outside the gene matches. TCRdb's table, derived via immunoSEQ multiplex PCR, lists solely in-frame clones and lacks some. The table shows almost 50,000 clones, with 92% occurring only once. The chain has TRBV5-1 and TRBJ1-4, with 7 bases matching TRBD1. The clonotype comes from a female donor in good health, enrolled as a control in a pregnancy study. Material: CD4+ T cells from peripheral blood mononuclear cells, obtained in the second trimester of pregnancy. CDR3 region: CASSFWRGPGQLTSTNEKLFF. The CDR3 DNA reads TGCGCCAGCAGCTTTTGGAGGGGGCCGGGACAGTTAACTTCAACTAATGAAAAACTGTTTTTT.